Reported below is one T cell receptor (beta chain). What it binds is unknown. This sample is part of a study of T cell responses to AZD1222 COVID-19 vaccine. Overall study findings and caveats: No day 14 peak samples; only post-peak repertoires were characterized. Possibly, clonal diversity was underestimated; donors were largely white British and included more females. Reports indicate that nearly half of spike-specific TCRs are directed at unmutated variant regions.

Assay: immunoSEQ multiplex PCR; the TCRdb copy retains only in-frame clones and omits some. Among roughly 150,000 clones, nearly 95% were seen once, and the ten largest hold around 2.5%. The CDR3 consists of 13 residues. Trimming took off 1 base at V and 4 bases at J, with 9 bases between the two ends. Germline V lookup: CDR1 SGDLS, CDR2 YYNGEE. The genes are TRBV9 and TRBJ2-7; a weak D match, TRBD2 (6 bases). Source: peripheral blood, taken on day 0 of AZD1222 vaccination. This receptor was taken from an adult in good health. CDR3: CASSVLSGYEQYF. CDR3 nucleotides: TGTGCCAGCAGCGTACTCAGCGGGTACGAGCAGTACTTC.